The 4 T cell receptor beta chains listed next were all sequenced from one sample in a study of blood T cell repertoires in COVID-19. Profiling relied on immunoSEQ multiplex PCR, and the TCRdb table lists in-frame clones only, not all of them. The table records approximately 250,000 clones, approximately 90% of them present only once. Sequencing was performed on PBMCs or T cells enriched from blood (not recorded which). The receptors were gathered from a woman between 40 and 50 years old with acute COVID-19.

This clone was recorded once. The V gene is TRBV5-1, the J gene TRBJ2-3, with 8 bases lining up with TRBD1. Germline loops: CDR1 SGHRS, CDR2 YFSETQ. The CDR3 sequence is 14 residues long. V lost 5 bases to trimming and J lost 2 bases; unmatched junction nucleotides: 4. CDR3 sequence reads: CASRTGANTDTQYF. CDR3 nucleotide sequence: TGCGCCAGCAGGACAGGGGCTAACACAGATACGCAGTATTTT.

The V and J genes are TRBV5-1 and TRBJ2-5; D is ambiguous. The CDR3 runs to 14 residues. Trimming left V 0 bases short and J 2 bases short, with 8 bases between. The germline CDR1 and CDR2 sequences are SGHRS and YFSETQ. The CDR3 is CASSLGLMQETQYF. Here the CDR3 DNA reads TGCGCCAGCAGCTTGGGACTGATGCAAGAGACCCAGTACTTC.

The DNA of the CDR3 is TGTGCCAGCAGTTTGCGAGCGGATTCACCCCTCCACTTT. Translating it yields CASSLRADSPLHF. The rearrangement uses TRBV12-3 or TRBV12-4 and TRBJ1-6; no definite D call. The CDR3 covers 13 residues. V was cut by 3 bases and J by 8 bases, with 8 bases left in between.

The CDR3 protein is CAWRSLYGADTQYF. Here the CDR3 DNA reads TGTGCCTGGAGATCTCTCTACGGGGCAGATACGCAGTATTTT. V usage is TRBV30 and J usage is TRBJ2-3; possibly TRBD2 for D (5 bases). The germline V gene encodes CDR1 GTSNPN and CDR2 SVGIG (reference sequence). The CDR3 runs 14 residues. The germline V and J ends were trimmed by 3 bases and 4 bases, with 14 bases remaining between them.